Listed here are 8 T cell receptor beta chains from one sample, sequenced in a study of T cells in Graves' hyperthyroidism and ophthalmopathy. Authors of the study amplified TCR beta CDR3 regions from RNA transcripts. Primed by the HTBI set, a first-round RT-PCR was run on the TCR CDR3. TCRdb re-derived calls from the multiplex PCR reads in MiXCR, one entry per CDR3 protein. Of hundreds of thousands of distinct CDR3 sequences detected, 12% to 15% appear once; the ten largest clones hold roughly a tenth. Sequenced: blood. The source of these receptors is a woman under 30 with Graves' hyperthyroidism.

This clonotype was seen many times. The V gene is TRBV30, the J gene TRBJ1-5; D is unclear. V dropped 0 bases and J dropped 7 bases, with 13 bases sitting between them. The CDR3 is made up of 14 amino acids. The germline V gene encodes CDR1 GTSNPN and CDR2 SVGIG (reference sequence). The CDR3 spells CAWSVPNRVQPQHF. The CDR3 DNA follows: TGTGCCTGGAGTGTGCCTAATAGGGTACAGCCCCAGCATTTT. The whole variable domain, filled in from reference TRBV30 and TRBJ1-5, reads SQTIHQWPATLVQPVGSPLSLECTVEGTSNPNLYWYRQAAGRGLQLLFYSVGIGQISSEVPQNLSASRPQDRQFILSSKKLLLSDSGFYLCAWSVPNRVQPQHFGDGTRLSIL.

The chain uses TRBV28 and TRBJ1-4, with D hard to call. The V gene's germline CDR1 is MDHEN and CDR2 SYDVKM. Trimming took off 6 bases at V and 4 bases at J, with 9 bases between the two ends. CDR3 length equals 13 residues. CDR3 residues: CASRDGNNEKLFF. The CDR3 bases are TGTGCCAGCAGGGACGGCAATAATGAAAAACTGTTTTTT.

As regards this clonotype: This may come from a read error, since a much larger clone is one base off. Here the CDR3 reads CASSQRRGGGYYEQFF. CDR3 DNA sequence: TGTGCCAGCAGCCAAAGACGAGGAGGTGGATATTACGAGCAGTTCTTC. This chain uses TRBV7-2 with TRBJ2-7; a possible D gene is TRBD2 (5 bases). The DNA matches TRBJ2-1 better at its end, which makes the J call doubtful. Germline V gene data show CDR1 as SGHTA and CDR2 as FQGNSA. The CDR3 is 16 amino acids.

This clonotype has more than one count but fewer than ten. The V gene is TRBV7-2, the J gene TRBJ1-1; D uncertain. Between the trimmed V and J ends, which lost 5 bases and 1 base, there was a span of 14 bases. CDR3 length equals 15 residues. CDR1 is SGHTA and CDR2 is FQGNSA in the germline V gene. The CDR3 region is CASSPRVGQNTEAFF. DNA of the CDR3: TGTGCCAGCAGCCCACGGGTAGGTCAGAACACTGAAGCTTTCTTT.

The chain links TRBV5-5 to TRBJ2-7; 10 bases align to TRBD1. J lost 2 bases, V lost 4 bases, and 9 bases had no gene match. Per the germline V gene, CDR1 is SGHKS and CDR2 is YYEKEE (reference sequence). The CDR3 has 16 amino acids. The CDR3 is CASSHTPGTGAYEQYF. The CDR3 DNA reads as TGTGCCAGCAGCCATACACCCGGGACAGGGGCCTACGAGCAGTACTTC.

In DNA, the CDR3 is TGTGCCACCAGCAGAGAAATTAGCACAGATACGCAGTATTTT. Translated, it gives CATSREISTDTQYF. V gene TRBV15 combines with J gene TRBJ2-3; unclear D gene. Trimming removed 0 bases at V and 0 bases at J, with 4 bases between. The CDR3 covers 14 residues. Looked up from germline, CDR1 is LNHNV and CDR2 is YYDKDF (reference sequence).

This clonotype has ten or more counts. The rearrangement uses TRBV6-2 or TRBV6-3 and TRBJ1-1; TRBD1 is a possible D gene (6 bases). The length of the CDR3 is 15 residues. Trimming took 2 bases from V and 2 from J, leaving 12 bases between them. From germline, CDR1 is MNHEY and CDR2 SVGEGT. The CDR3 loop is CASSYRRGTNTEAFF. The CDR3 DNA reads TGTGCCAGCAGTTACCGTCGGGGGACAAACACTGAAGCTTTCTTT.

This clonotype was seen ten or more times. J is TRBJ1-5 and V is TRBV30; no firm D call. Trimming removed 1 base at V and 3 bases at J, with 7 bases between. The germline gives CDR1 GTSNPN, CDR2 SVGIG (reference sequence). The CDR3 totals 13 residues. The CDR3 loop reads CAWSGGPNQPQHF. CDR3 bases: TGTGCCTGGAGTGGCGGGCCCAATCAGCCCCAGCATTTT.